The 21 T cell receptor beta chains below all came from one sample that was sequenced in a study of HIV-infected patients and healthy controls. Reverse transcription used around 500 ng RNA and constant-region primers for alpha and beta. Each of the alpha and beta chains got its own library through chain-specific third strand synthesis with indices. TCRdb ran MiXCR on the 5' RACE reads and lists one entry per CDR3 protein. This table has about 18,000 distinct CDR3 sequences, approximately 8.3% appearing once. The repertoire came from unfractionated whole blood and reflected all unsorted peripheral T cells. Material for sequencing was blood. The source is an adult in good health.

This clonotype has at least ten counts. The J gene is TRBJ2-1, the V gene TRBV4-1; either TRBD1 or TRBD2 may supply D (5 bases each). This CDR3 region has 18 residues. Trimming took 4 bases from V and 3 from J, leaving 22 bases between them. Germline-derived CDR1 and CDR2 are MGHRA and YSYEKL. Here the CDR3 reads CASSPGIVKGPNYNEQFF. The CDR3, as DNA: TGCGCCAGCAGCCCGGGAATTGTAAAGGGGCCCAACTACAATGAGCAGTTCTTC.

Ten or more counts support this clonotype. The V gene is TRBV19, the J gene TRBJ2-2; perhaps TRBD1 as D (5 bases). This CDR3 spans 15 amino acids. Between the trimmed V and J ends, which lost 1 base and 9 bases, there was a span of 15 bases. Per the germline V gene, CDR1 is LNHDA and CDR2 is SQIVND (reference sequence). CDR3 amino acids: CASSIVDRAHRELFF. CDR3 bases: TGTGCCAGTAGTATAGTCGACAGAGCCCACCGGGAGCTGTTTTTT.

The J gene is TRBJ2-3, the V gene TRBV12-3 or TRBV12-4, with 7 bases lining up with TRBD2. After removal of 8 bases from V and 3 bases from J, the junction contained 11 bases not matched to a gene. The CDR3 covers 15 residues. CDR3 bases: TGTGCCAGCGGGGCTGACGGGGGGTGGACAGATACGCAGTATTTT. It yields the protein CASGADGGWTDTQYF.

In its sample, this clonotype was seen a few times. V gene TRBV10-3 combines with J gene TRBJ2-7; D is unclear. Germline lookup yields CDR1 ENHRY and CDR2 SYGVKD. The CDR3 extends over 13 amino acids. V lost 2 bases and J 2 bases, leaving 7 bases between the germline ends. The CDR3, as DNA: TGTGCCATCAGTGAGGGGGTCCCCTACGAGCAGTACTTC. Translating gives CAISEGVPYEQYF.

This clonotype was picked up many times. This chain links TRBV20-1 with TRBJ2-3; 11 bases match TRBD2. The germline V gene encodes CDR1 DFQATT and CDR2 SNEGSKA (reference sequence). V lost 5 bases to trimming and J lost 2 bases; unmatched junction nucleotides: 9. The CDR3 loop spans 16 amino acids. The CDR3 sequence is CSAPSLAGGFTDTQYF. The DNA of the CDR3 is TGCAGTGCTCCCTCGCTAGCGGGAGGATTCACAGATACGCAGTATTTT.

In this sample, this clonotype turned up a few times. The chain has TRBV18 and TRBJ1-1; tentatively, D is TRBD1 (6 bases). The CDR3 extends over 12 amino acids. CDR1 and CDR2 from the germline V gene are KGHSH and LQKENI. V was trimmed by 4 bases and J by 7 bases, leaving 10 bases between them. CDR3: CASSLDRVEAFF. As DNA, the CDR3 is TGTGCCAGCTCACTGGACAGAGTTGAAGCTTTCTTT.

In this sample, this clonotype turned up many times. This chain joins TRBV30 and TRBJ2-3; D may be TRBD1 or TRBD2 (5 bases each). This CDR3 contains 12 residues. Germline V gene lookup returns CDR1 GTSNPN and CDR2 SVGIG (reference sequence). Trimming stripped 2 bases from V and 9 bases from J, with 12 bases between. CDR3 sequence: CAWSTGAGTQYF. CDR3 coding DNA: TGTGCCTGGAGTACCGGGGCAGGGACGCAGTATTTT.

In its sample, this clonotype was seen many times. This chain joins TRBV6-5 and TRBJ2-7; 7 bases are shared with TRBD2. The length of the CDR3 is 14 residues. Germline V gene sequence: CDR1 MNHEY, CDR2 SVGAGI. V lost 3 bases to trimming and J lost 3 bases; unmatched junction nucleotides: 5. The CDR3 bases are TGTGCCAGCAGTTATATAGCGGGCAACTACGAGCAGTACTTC. This sequence encodes CASSYIAGNYEQYF.

In this sample, this clonotype is medium-sized. This chain connects TRBV9 to TRBJ2-1, with 8 bases that match TRBD2. Trimming removed 0 bases from V and 7 bases from J; junction bases left unmatched: 6. CDR3 length equals 15 residues. Per germline, CDR1 SGDLS and CDR2 YYNGEE. This CDR3 is CASSVALAGDNEQFF. The CDR3 coding sequence is TGTGCCAGCAGCGTAGCGCTAGCGGGTGATAATGAGCAGTTCTTC.

The table lists this clonotype with a few counts. The chain combines TRBV5-4 with TRBJ2-7, with 9 bases lining up with TRBD2. Germline loops: CDR1 SGHNT, CDR2 YYREEE (reference sequence). Trimming cost V 0 bases and J 4 bases; bases outside gene matches: 2. The CDR3 loop spans 14 amino acids. The CDR3 protein is CASSLEREAYEQYF. CDR3 sequence (DNA): TGTGCCAGCAGCTTGGAGCGGGAGGCATACGAGCAGTACTTC.

J is TRBJ2-3 and V is TRBV9; D unresolved. Germline assignment: CDR1 SGDLS and CDR2 YYNGEE. CDR3 length equals 15 residues. V lost 0 bases, J lost 2 bases, and 10 bases lay in between. The DNA for the CDR3 is TGTGCCAGCAGCGTAGAGGGCGGATTCACAGATACGCAGTATTTT. Translating gives CASSVEGGFTDTQYF.

V usage is TRBV6-1 and J usage is TRBJ1-4, with D unclear. CDR3 size: 14 residues. The V end lost 6 bases, the J end lost 10 bases, and 18 bases lay between the germline ends. Germline CDR1 and CDR2: MNHNS and SASEGT. The CDR3 coding sequence is TGTGCCAGCAGCGAGAACCCCTTCGATGGAAAACTGTTTTTT. This sequence encodes CASSENPFDGKLFF.

Many counts were recorded for this clonotype. The chain carries TRBV20-1 and TRBJ2-3; perhaps TRBD2 as D (5 bases). This CDR3 is 15 amino acids long. Germline V CDR1 and CDR2: DFQATT, SNEGSKA (reference sequence). V lost 5 bases and J 6 bases, leaving 21 bases between the germline ends. Written as DNA, the CDR3 is TGCAGTGCTGCCCTTGGGGAGTCTTTTGGGGATACGCAGTATTTT. It encodes CSAALGESFGDTQYF.

This clonotype was seen ten or more times. The chain is built from TRBV15 and TRBJ2-3; D remains unclear. V dropped 0 bases and J dropped 5 bases, with 12 bases sitting between them. This CDR3 has 15 amino acids. The germline V gene has CDR1 LNHNV and CDR2 YYDKDF (reference sequence). CDR3 DNA sequence: TGTGCCACCAGCAGAGATGAAAGAGTCGGAGATACGCAGTATTTT. Amino acid sequence: CATSRDERVGDTQYF. Supplemented by reference TRBV15 and TRBJ2-3, the full variable domain reads DAMVIQNPRYQVTQFGKPVTLSCSQTLNHNVMYWYQQKSSQAPKLLFHYYDKDFNNEADTPDNFQSRRPNTSFCFLDIRSPGLGDTAMYLCATSRDERVGDTQYFGPGTRLTVL.

The sample holds many counts of this clonotype. The chain links TRBV7-8 to TRBJ2-3, with D unclear. This CDR3 region has 15 residues. The V end lost 2 bases, the J end lost 0 bases, and 9 bases lay between the germline ends. Germline assignment: CDR1 SGHVS and CDR2 FQNEAQ. The CDR3 DNA sequence: TGTGCCAGCAGCTTAATCCATCTTAGCACAGATACGCAGTATTTT. Translated: CASSLIHLSTDTQYF.

This clonotype was seen ten or more times. V usage is TRBV6-1 and J usage is TRBJ2-7; D is uncertain. CDR3 length: 15 amino acids. Germline V CDR1 and CDR2: MNHNS, SASEGT. The ends were cut back, 4 bases at V and 4 bases at J, with 17 bases in the middle. CDR3 in amino acids: CASSAGPTEVYEQYF. In nucleotides, the CDR3 is TGTGCCAGCAGTGCCGGACCTACCGAGGTTTACGAGCAGTACTTC.

V usage is TRBV25-1 and J usage is TRBJ2-3, with D tentatively TRBD2 (6 bases). The CDR3 runs to 15 residues. Germline V gene lookup returns CDR1 MGHDK and CDR2 SYGVNS. Deletions cut 4 bases from V and 4 bases from J, with 15 bases between. As DNA, the CDR3 is TGTGCCAGCAGTGGCTTTGGGGGACTTCCAGATACGCAGTATTTT. This translates into CASSGFGGLPDTQYF.

This clonotype appeared many times. The chain recombines TRBV4-1 with TRBJ2-3; 9 bases fit TRBD2. This CDR3 is built from 17 residues. The germline V gene has CDR1 MGHRA and CDR2 YSYEKL. Trimming removed 0 bases from V and 2 bases from J; junction bases left unmatched: 6. The DNA of the CDR3 is TGCGCCAGCAGCCAAGATCGAAGCGGGAGGTTCACAGATACGCAGTATTTT. Protein: CASSQDRSGRFTDTQYF.

This clonotype was detected only a few times. The CDR3 protein is CASSLGRAPFTEAFF. In DNA form, the CDR3 reads TGTGCCAGCAGTTTGGGGCGGGCCCCCTTCACTGAAGCTTTCTTT. This chain links TRBV28 with TRBJ1-1; a possible D gene is TRBD1 (5 bases). The germline gives CDR1 MDHEN, CDR2 SYDVKM. The CDR3 runs to 15 residues. Trimming took off 3 bases at V and 4 bases at J, with 15 bases between the two ends.

The chain couples TRBV19 to TRBJ1-2; 7 bases fit TRBD1. The germline V gene has CDR1 LNHDA and CDR2 SQIVND (reference sequence). This CDR3 spans 14 amino acids. V was clipped by 9 bases and J by 4 bases; unmatched bases: 11. CDR3 amino acids: CASHLAGTAYGYTF. CDR3 nucleotide sequence: TGTGCCAGCCACCTAGCCGGGACAGCCTATGGCTACACCTTC.

This clonotype was counted at least ten times. J is TRBJ2-7 and V is TRBV27; TRBD1 might be the D (6 bases). The germline V gene has CDR1 MNHEY and CDR2 SMNVEV (reference sequence). The germline V and J ends were trimmed by 4 bases and 3 bases, with 10 bases remaining between them. The CDR3 loop spans 13 amino acids. The CDR3 region is CASSSTGLYEQYF. CDR3 DNA: TGTGCCAGCAGTTCTACAGGGCTCTACGAGCAGTACTTC.